This T cell receptor beta chain appears in the sequencing data of a study of Graves' ophthalmopathy and Graves' hyperthyroidism. Overall study context: The collection of peripheral blood took place at initial diagnosis, before any treatment.

The term stable hyperthyroidism indicated an absence of ophthalmopathy within 18 months of follow-up. General study points: Using a 13-signature model, the authors split ophthalmopathy from stable hyperthyroidism, with around 89% sensitivity and roughly 83% specificity.

This CDR3 has 12 amino acids. The germline V and J ends were trimmed by 2 bases and 5 bases, with 6 bases remaining between them. The authors amplified TCR beta CDR3 regions from RNA transcripts. RT-PCR was first run with HTBI primers, then multiplex PCR in a second round. From the multiplex PCR reads, TCRdb called clonotypes with MiXCR, one entry per CDR3 protein. Of hundreds of thousands of distinct CDR3 sequences listed, roughly 21% are singletons. There are many counts of this clonotype. What it recognizes is unknown. Sequencing was carried out using peripheral blood. The V and J genes are TRBV12-3 or TRBV12-4 and TRBJ2-5; D is uncertain. The receptor was isolated from a young woman with stable Graves' hyperthyroidism. The CDR3 nucleotides read TGTGCCAGCAGTTTACTGGTGGAGACCCAGTACTTC. Protein sequence: CASSLLVETQYF.